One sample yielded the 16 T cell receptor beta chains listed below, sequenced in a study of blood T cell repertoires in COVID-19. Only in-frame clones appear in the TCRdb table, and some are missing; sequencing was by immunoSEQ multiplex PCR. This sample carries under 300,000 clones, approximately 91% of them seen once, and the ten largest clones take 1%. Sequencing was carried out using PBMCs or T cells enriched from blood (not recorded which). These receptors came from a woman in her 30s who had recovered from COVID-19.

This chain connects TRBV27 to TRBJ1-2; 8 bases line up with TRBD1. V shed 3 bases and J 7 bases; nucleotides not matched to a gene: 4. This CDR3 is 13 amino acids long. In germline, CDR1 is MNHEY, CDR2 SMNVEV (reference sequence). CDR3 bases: TGTGCCAGCAGTTTGGGACAGGCCCGTGGCTACACCTTC. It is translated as CASSLGQARGYTF.

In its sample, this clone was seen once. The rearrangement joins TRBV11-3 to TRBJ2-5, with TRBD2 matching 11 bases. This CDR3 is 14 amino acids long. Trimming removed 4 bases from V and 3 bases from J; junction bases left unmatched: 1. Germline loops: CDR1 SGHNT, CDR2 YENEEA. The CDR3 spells CASSSGLAEETQYF. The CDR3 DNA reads TGTGCCAGCAGCTCGGGACTAGCGGAAGAGACCCAGTACTTC.

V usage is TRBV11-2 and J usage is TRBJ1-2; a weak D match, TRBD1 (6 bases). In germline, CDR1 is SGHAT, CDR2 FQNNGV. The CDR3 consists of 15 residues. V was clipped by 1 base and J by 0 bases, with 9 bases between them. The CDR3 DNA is TGTGCCAGCAGCTTAGGGGCAGGGGCTAACTATGGCTACACCTTC. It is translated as CASSLGAGANYGYTF.

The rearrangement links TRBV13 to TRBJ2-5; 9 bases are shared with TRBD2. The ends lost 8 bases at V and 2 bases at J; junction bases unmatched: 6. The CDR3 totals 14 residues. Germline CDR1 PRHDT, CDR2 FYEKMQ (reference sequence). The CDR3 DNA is TGTGCCAGCTCTGTCCTAGCGGGGCAAGAGACCCAGTACTTC. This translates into CASSVLAGQETQYF.

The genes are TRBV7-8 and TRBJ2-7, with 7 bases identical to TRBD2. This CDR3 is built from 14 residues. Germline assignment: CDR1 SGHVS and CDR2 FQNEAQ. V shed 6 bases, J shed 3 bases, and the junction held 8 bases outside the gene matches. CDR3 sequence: CASRRDGGSYEQYF. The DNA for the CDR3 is TGTGCCAGCAGGCGGGACGGGGGGAGCTACGAGCAGTACTTC. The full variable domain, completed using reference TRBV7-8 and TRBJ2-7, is GAGVSQSPRYKVAKRGQDVALRCDPISGHVSLFWYQQALGQGPEFLTYFQNEAQLDKSGLPSDRFFAERPEGSVSTLKIQRTQQEDSAVYLCASRRDGGSYEQYFGPGTRLTVT.

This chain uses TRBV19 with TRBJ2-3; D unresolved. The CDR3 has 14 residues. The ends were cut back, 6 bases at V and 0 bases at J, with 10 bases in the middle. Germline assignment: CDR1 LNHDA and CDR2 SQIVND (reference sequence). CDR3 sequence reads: CASRTGGSTDTQYF. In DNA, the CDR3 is TGTGCCAGTAGAACTGGCGGAAGCACAGATACGCAGTATTTT.

The CDR3 DNA reads as TGTGCCAGCAGCTTGAGGTACGGGACACCTTTCCCCTATGGCTACACCTTC. It specifies CASSLRYGTPFPYGYTF. This rearrangement joins TRBV5-5 to TRBJ1-2; a possible D gene is TRBD1 (6 bases). V lost 1 base and J 4 bases, leaving 20 bases between the germline ends. The CDR3 extends over 17 amino acids. CDR1 and CDR2 from the germline V gene are SGHKS and YYEKEE (reference sequence). The full variable domain, with the rest looked up from reference TRBV5-5 and TRBJ1-2, is DAGVTQSPTHLIKTRGQQVTLRCSPISGHKSVSWYQQVLGQGPQFIFQYYEKEERGRGNFPDRFSARQFPNYSSELNVNALLLGDSALYLCASSLRYGTPFPYGYTFGSGTRLTVV.

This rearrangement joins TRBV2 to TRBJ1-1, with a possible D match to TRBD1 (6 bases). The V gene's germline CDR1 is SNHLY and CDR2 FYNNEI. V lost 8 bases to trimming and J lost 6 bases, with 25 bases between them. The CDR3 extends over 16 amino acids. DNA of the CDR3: TGTGCCAGCCTTATGAGGGGGGGCAGGGAGATCCCTGAAGCTTTCTTT. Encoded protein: CASLMRGGREIPEAFF.

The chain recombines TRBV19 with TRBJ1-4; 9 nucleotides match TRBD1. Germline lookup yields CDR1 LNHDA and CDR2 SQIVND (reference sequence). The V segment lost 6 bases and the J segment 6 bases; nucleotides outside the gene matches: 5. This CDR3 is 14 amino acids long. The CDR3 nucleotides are TGTGCCAGTAGGACGGGACAGGGCTATGAAAAACTGTTTTTT. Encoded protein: CASRTGQGYEKLFF.

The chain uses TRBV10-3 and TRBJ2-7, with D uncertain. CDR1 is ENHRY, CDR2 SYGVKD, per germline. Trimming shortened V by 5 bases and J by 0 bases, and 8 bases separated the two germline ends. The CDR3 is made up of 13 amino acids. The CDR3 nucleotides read TGTGCCATCAGTATCGGTCTCTCCTACGAGCAGTACTTC. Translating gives CAISIGLSYEQYF.

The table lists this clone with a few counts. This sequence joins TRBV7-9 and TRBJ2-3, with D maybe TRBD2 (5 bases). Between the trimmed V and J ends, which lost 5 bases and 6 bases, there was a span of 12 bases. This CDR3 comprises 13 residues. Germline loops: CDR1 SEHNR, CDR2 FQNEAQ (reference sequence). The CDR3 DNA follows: TGTGCCAGCAGCCTAGATGGCGGGGATACGCAGTATTTT. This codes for CASSLDGGDTQYF.

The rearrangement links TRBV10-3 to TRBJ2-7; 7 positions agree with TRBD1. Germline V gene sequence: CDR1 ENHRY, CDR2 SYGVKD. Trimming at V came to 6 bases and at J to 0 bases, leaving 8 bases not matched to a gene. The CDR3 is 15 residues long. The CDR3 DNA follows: TGTGCCATCAGGACCGGGACAGTCCACTCCTACGAGCAGTACTTC. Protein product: CAIRTGTVHSYEQYF.

The CDR3 spells CASSGGGGGSSYNSPLHF. The CDR3 DNA reads TGTGCCAGCAGTGGAGGTGGGGGGGGAAGCTCCTATAATTCACCCCTCCACTTT. The chain combines TRBV25-1 with TRBJ1-6; D possibly corresponds to TRBD1 (5 bases). CDR3 length equals 18 residues. Germline assignment: CDR1 MGHDK and CDR2 SYGVNS. Trimming stripped 4 bases from V and 0 bases from J, with 16 bases between.

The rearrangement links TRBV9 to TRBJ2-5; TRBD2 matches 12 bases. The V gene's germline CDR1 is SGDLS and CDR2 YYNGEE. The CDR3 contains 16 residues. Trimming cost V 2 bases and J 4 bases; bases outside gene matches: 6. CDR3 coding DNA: TGTGCCAGCAGCGTCCGACTAGCGGGAGTGGGAGAGACCCAGTACTTC. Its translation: CASSVRLAGVGETQYF.

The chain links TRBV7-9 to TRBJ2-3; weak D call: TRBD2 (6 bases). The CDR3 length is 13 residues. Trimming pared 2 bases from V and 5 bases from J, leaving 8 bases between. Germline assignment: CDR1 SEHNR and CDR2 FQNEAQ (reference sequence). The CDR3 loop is CASSLQGGDTQYF. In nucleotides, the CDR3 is TGTGCCAGCAGCTTACAGGGAGGAGATACGCAGTATTTT.

Here the CDR3 reads CASSLYRTGGRNEQYF. In nucleotides, the CDR3 is TGTGCCAGCAGCCTTTACAGGACAGGGGGAAGAAACGAGCAGTACTTC. The rearrangement joins TRBV6-2 or TRBV6-3 to TRBJ2-7, with 10 positions matching TRBD1. Germline-derived CDR1 and CDR2 are MNHEY and SVGEGT. The ends lost 6 bases at V and 5 bases at J; junction bases unmatched: 13. The CDR3 has 16 residues.